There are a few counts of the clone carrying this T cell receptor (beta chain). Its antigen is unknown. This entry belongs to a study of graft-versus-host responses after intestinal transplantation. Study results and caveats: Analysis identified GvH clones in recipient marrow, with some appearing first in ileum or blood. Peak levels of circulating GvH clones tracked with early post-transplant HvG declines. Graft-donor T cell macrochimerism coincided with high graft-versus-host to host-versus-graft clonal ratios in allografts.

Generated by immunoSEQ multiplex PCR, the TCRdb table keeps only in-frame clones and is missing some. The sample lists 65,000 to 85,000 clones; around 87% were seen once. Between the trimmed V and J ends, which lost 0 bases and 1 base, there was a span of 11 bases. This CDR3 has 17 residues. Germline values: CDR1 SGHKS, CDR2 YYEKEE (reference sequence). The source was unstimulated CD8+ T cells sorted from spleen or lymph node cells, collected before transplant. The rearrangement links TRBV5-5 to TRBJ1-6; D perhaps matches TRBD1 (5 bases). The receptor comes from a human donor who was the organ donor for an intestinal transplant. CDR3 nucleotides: TGTGCCAGCAGCTTGGTCAGCAGGGAGTCCTATAATTCACCCCTCCACTTT. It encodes CASSLVSRESYNSPLHF.